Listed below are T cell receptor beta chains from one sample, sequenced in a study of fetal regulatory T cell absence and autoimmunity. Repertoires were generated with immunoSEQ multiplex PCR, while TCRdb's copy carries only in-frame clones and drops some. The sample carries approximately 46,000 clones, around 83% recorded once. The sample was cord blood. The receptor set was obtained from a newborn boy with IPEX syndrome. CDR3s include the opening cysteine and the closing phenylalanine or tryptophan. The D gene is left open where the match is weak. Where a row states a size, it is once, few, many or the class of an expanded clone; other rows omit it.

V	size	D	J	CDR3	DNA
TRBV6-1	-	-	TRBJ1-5	CASSVHRTWTEQPQHF	TGTGCCAGCAGTGTTCATCGAACGTGGACCGAACAGCCCCAGCATTTT
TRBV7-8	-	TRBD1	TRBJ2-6	CASSRTGPSSGANVLTF	TGTGCCAGCAGCCGGACAGGGCCTTCCTCTGGGGCCAACGTCCTGACTTTC
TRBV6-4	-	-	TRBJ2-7	CASSDRLSRGRGSTYEQYF	TGTGCCAGCAGTGACCGACTTAGTCGGGGGAGAGGATCAACCTACGAGCAGTACTTC
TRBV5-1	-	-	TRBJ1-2	CASSLTQVGYGYTF	TGCGCCAGCAGCTTAACTCAGGTGGGGTATGGCTACACCTTC
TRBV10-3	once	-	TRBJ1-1	CAISGQGRQNTEAFF	TGTGCCATCAGTGGCCAGGGACGTCAGAACACTGAAGCTTTCTTT
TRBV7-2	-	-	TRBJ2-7	CASSLGGRPIVYEQYF	TGTGCCAGCAGCTTAGGCGGTCGACCCATCGTGTACGAGCAGTACTTC
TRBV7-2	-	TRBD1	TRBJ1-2	CASSLERGRGYTF	TGTGCCAGCAGCTTAGAGAGGGGGCGCGGCTACACCTTC
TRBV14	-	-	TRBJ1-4	CASSQEGLPYEKLFF	TGTGCCAGCAGCCAAGAAGGCCTGCCGTATGAAAAACTGTTTTTT
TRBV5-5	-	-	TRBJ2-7	CASSFLGGSLDEQYF	TGTGCCAGCAGCTTTTTAGGGGGAAGCTTGGACGAGCAGTACTTC
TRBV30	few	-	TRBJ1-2	CAWSVHRESYGYTF	TGTGCCTGGAGTGTACACAGGGAAAGCTATGGCTACACCTTC
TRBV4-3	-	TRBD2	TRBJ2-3	CASSSNEVAGFTDTQYF	TGCGCCAGCAGCTCCAATGAGGTAGCGGGGTTCACAGATACGCAGTATTTT
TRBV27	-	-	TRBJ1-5	CASSSEGYSNQPQHF	TGTGCCAGCAGCTCGGAGGGATATAGCAATCAGCCCCAGCATTTT
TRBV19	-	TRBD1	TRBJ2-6	CASSTGAGANVLTF	TGTGCCAGTAGCACAGGGGCTGGGGCCAACGTCCTGACTTTC
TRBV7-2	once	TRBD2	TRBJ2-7	CASSLTSGKTYEQYF	TGTGCCAGCAGCCTGACTAGCGGGAAAACCTACGAGCAGTACTTC
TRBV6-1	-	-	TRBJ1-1	CATYGGIRDTEAFF	TGTGCCACCTATGGGGGGATCCGGGACACTGAAGCTTTCTTT
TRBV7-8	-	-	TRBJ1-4	CASSLAGFRGTNEKLFF	TGTGCCAGCAGCTTAGCGGGATTCAGAGGCACTAATGAAAAACTGTTTTTT
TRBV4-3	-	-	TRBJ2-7	CASSQRQGTSYEQYF	TGCGCCAGCAGCCAACGGCAGGGCACCTCCTACGAGCAGTACTTC
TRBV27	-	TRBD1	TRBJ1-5	CASSRDRGGNQPQHF	TGTGCCAGCAGTCGGGACAGGGGGGGCAATCAGCCCCAGCATTTT
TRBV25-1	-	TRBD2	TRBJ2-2	CASSVLAGDTGELFF	TGTGCCAGCAGTGTCCTAGCGGGGGACACCGGGGAGCTGTTTTTT
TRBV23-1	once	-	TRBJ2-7	CASSPRSRGEQYF	TGCGCCAGCAGTCCCCGGTCCCGCGGCGAGCAGTACTTC
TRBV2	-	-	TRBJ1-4	CASSEALRGLNEKLFF	TGTGCCAGCAGTGAAGCGCTTCGAGGTCTTAATGAAAAACTGTTTTTT
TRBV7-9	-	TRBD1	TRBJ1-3	CASSLQGAGNTIYF	TGTGCCAGCAGCTTACAGGGGGCTGGAAACACCATATATTTT
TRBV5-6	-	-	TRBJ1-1	CASSLGANTEAFF	TGTGCCAGCAGCTTGGGCGCGAACACTGAAGCTTTCTTT
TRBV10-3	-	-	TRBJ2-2	CAIAKVVDTGELFF	TGTGCCATCGCCAAGGTGGTGGACACCGGGGAGCTGTTTTTT
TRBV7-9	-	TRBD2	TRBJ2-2	CASSSGTSGVAGELFF	TGTGCCAGCAGCTCCGGGACTAGCGGGGTCGCCGGGGAGCTGTTTTTT
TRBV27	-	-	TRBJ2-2	CASSLVGANTGELFF	TGTGCCAGCAGTTTGGTGGGGGCGAACACCGGGGAGCTGTTTTTT
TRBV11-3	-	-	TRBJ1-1	CASSLGTNTEAFF	TGTGCCAGCAGCTTAGGGACAAACACTGAAGCTTTCTTT
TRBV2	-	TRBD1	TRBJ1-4	CASVRQGNEKLFF	TGTGCCAGCGTTAGACAGGGGAATGAAAAACTGTTTTTT
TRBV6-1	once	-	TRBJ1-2	CASSEAPTGNYGYTF	TGTGCCAGCAGTGAAGCCCCTACAGGGAACTATGGCTACACCTTC
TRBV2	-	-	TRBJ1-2	CASSEGQNYGYTF	TGTGCCAGCAGCGAAGGACAGAACTATGGCTACACCTTC
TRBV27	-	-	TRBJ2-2	CASSLGPATGELFF	TGTGCCAGCAGTTTGGGTCCAGCCACCGGGGAGCTGTTTTTT
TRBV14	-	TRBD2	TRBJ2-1	CARHRTKIAGGYSYNEQFF	TGTGCCAGGCACAGGACAAAGATAGCGGGAGGGTACTCCTACAATGAGCAGTTCTTC
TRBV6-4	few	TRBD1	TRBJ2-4	CASSHRGAKNIQYF	TGTGCCAGCAGCCACAGGGGAGCCAAAAACATTCAGTACTTC
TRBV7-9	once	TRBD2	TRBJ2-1	CASSHLLAGADNEQFF	TGTGCCAGCAGCCATTTACTAGCGGGGGCCGACAATGAGCAGTTCTTC
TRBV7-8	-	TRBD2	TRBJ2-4	CASSFSSGGAPKNIQYF	TGTGCCAGCAGCTTCTCTAGCGGGGGGGCTCCCAAAAACATTCAGTACTTC
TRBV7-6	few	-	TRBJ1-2	CASSFSAGNSYGYTF	TGTGCCAGCAGCTTTTCCGCAGGGAATTCCTATGGCTACACCTTC
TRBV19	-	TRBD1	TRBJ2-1	CASSRGARGNEQFF	TGTGCCAGTAGTCGAGGCGCCAGGGGGAATGAGCAGTTCTTC
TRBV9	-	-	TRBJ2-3	CASSVEGGVTDTQYF	TGTGCCAGCAGCGTAGAGGGTGGGGTCACAGATACGCAGTATTTT
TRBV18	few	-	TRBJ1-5	CASSPLAGLQPQHF	TGTGCCAGCTCACCACTCGCCGGTTTGCAGCCCCAGCATTTT
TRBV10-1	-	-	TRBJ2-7	CASSERQGGLEQYF	TGCGCCAGCAGTGAGAGGCAGGGGGGTCTCGAGCAGTACTTC
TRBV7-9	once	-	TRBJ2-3	CASSLGDSTDTQYF	TGTGCCAGCAGCTTAGGAGACAGCACAGATACGCAGTATTTT
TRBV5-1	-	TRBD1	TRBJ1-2	CASSPRQGANYGYTF	TGCGCCAGCAGCCCGAGACAGGGGGCTAACTATGGCTACACCTTC
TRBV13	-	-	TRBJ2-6	CASGSQGAGANVLTF	TGTGCCAGCGGAAGCCAGGGCGCTGGGGCCAACGTCCTGACTTTC
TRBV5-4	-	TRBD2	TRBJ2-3	CASSPSGISTDTQYF	TGTGCCAGCAGCCCTAGCGGAATTAGCACAGATACGCAGTATTTT
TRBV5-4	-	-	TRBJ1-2	CASSWDIYGYTF	TGTGCCAGCAGCTGGGACATCTATGGCTACACCTTC
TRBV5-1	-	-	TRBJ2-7	CASSLVGRDYEQYF	TGCGCCAGCAGCTTGGTCGGCAGGGACTACGAGCAGTACTTC
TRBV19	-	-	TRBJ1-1	CASSISTNTEAFF	TGTGCCAGTAGTATAAGCACGAACACTGAAGCTTTCTTT
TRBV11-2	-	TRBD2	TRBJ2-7	CASSRVYRDYDYEQYF	TGTGCCAGCAGCAGAGTTTACCGGGACTATGATTACGAGCAGTACTTC
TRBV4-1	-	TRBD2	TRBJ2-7	CASSQGPPSGTYEQYF	TGCGCCAGCAGCCAAGGTCCTCCTAGCGGGACATACGAGCAGTACTTC
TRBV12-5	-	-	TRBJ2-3	CASGLASGATDTQYF	TGTGCTAGTGGTTTGGCGTCGGGGGCGACAGATACGCAGTATTTT
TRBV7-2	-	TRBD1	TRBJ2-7	CASSLVGAGTGLPYEQYF	TGTGCCAGCAGCTTAGTAGGGGCCGGGACAGGGCTTCCCTACGAGCAGTACTTC
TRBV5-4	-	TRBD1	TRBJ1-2	CASSLPGGNYGYTF	TGTGCCAGCAGCTTGCCAGGGGGGAACTATGGCTACACCTTC
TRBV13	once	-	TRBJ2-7	CASSFNYEQYF	TGTGCCAGCAGCTTCAACTACGAGCAGTACTTC
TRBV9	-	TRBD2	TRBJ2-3	CASSAGLAGGDTQYF	TGTGCCAGCAGCGCTGGACTAGCGGGGGGAGATACGCAGTATTTT
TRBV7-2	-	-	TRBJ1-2	CASSAVRGGGNYGYTF	TGTGCCAGCAGCGCCGTCCGGGGGGGTGGAAACTATGGCTACACCTTC
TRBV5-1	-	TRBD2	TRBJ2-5	CASSLAGAQETQYF	TGCGCCAGCAGCCTAGCGGGGGCCCAAGAGACCCAGTACTTC
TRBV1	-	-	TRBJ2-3	CTSSLLGSTDTQYF	TGCACCAGCAGCCTACTAGGGAGCACAGATACGCAGTATTTT
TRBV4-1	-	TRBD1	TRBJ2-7	CASSQLPYQGQGTYEQYF	TGCGCCAGCAGCCAACTACCGTACCAGGGACAGGGTACCTACGAGCAGTACTTC
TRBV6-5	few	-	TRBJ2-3	CASSYSGGTDTQYF	TGTGCCAGCAGTTACTCAGGGGGCACAGATACGCAGTATTTT